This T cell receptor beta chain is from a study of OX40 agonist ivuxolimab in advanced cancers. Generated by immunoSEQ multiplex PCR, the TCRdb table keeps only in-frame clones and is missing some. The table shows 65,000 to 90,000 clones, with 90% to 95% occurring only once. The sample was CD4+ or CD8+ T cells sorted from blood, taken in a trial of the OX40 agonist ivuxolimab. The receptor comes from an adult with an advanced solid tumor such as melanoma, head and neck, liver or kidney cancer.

DNA of the CDR3: TGTGCCATCAGTGCCGTATCTAGCACAGATACGCAGTATTTT. It specifies CAISAVSSTDTQYF. J is TRBJ2-3 and V is TRBV10-3; D gene unclear. Trimming removed 4 bases from V and 0 bases from J, with 8 bases in between. The CDR3 consists of 14 residues. Germline CDR1 reads ENHRY; CDR2 reads SYGVKD.